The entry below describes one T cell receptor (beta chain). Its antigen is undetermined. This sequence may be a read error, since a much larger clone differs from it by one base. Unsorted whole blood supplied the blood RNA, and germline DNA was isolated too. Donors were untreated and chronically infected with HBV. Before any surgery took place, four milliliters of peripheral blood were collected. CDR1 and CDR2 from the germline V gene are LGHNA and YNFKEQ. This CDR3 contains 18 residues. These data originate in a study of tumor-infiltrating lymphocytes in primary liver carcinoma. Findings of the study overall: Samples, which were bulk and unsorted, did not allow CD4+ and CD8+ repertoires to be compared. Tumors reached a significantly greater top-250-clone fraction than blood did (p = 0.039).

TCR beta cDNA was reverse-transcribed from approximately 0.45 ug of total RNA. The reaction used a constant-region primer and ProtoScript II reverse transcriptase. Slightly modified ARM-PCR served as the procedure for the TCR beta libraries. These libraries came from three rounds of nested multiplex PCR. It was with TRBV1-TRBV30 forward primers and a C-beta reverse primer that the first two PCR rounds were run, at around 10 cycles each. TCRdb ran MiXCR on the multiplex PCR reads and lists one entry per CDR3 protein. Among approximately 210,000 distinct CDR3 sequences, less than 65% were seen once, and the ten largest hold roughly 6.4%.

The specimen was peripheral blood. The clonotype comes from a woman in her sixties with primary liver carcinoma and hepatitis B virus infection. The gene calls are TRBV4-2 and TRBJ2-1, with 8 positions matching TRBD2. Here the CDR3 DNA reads TGTGCCAGCAGCCAAGAGGCTAGCGGGTTTTTAGGGGACAATGAGCAGCTCTTC. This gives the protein CASSQEASGFLGDNEQLF.